These T cell receptor beta chains were read from a single sample in a study of beta chain features in type 1 diabetes. The protocol was immunoSEQ multiplex PCR, while the TCRdb copy is restricted to in-frame clones and leaves out a portion. Seen here are some 190,000 clones, approximately 8.1% observed once, and the top ten hold under 0.55%. Sequencing was done on a sample of central memory CD4+ T cells from blood. All receptors come from a man between 18 and 35 years old with type 1 diabetes. CDR3s include the opening cysteine and the closing phenylalanine or tryptophan. D genes are given only for firm matches.

v_gene	j_gene	d_gene	CDR3aa
TRBV28	TRBJ1-5	NA	CASRSGVAQPQHF
TRBV5-4	TRBJ2-5	TRBD2	CASRTTGGRRETQYF
TRBV19	TRBJ2-1	NA	CASSAAALYNEQFF
TRBV2	TRBJ1-1	TRBD1	CASSQDRGQKAFF
TRBV28	TRBJ1-5	NA	CASESQGVWNQPQHF
TRBV5-6	TRBJ2-7	TRBD2	CASSPGLAGGQEQYF
TRBV18	TRBJ2-5	NA	CASSPSMDYQETQYF
TRBV5-1	TRBJ2-5	NA	CASSLWGPQETQYF
TRBV2	TRBJ2-3	NA	CASSVVELAQQYF
TRBV30	TRBJ1-3	TRBD1	CAWSKDRASGNTIYF
TRBV6-6	TRBJ2-3	NA	CASSYEADTQYF
TRBV4-3	TRBJ1-3	NA	CASSQDTGGGNTIYF
TRBV6-1	TRBJ1-5	TRBD1	CASSGGQTYQPQHF
TRBV30	TRBJ2-5	TRBD2	CAWSALAGGETQYF
TRBV5-1	TRBJ2-1	TRBD2	CASSWGLAGGGNEQFF
TRBV11-3	TRBJ2-1	TRBD2	CASSPGGSHNEQFF
TRBV14	TRBJ2-5	NA	CASSQDQVSGGKYQETQYF
TRBV6-6	TRBJ2-1	NA	CASSYSEGYNEQFF
TRBV19	TRBJ2-1	NA	CASSITSVYNEQFF
TRBV29-1	TRBJ1-5	NA	CSVGAGGNQPQHF
TRBV29-1	TRBJ2-5	NA	CSVGRGAPKTQYF
TRBV18	TRBJ1-1	NA	CASSRDGRVNTEAFF
TRBV7-2	TRBJ2-3	NA	CASSLASLTDTQYF
TRBV15	TRBJ1-2	NA	CATSSSTPALSNYGYTF
TRBV4-3	TRBJ1-2	NA	CASSQETRDYGYTF
TRBV5-1	TRBJ1-3	TRBD1	CASSVSDRGHSGNTIYF
TRBV10-3	TRBJ2-2	TRBD1	CAISPGQGGTGELFF
TRBV5-1	TRBJ2-1	NA	CASREEGVDNEQFF
TRBV18	TRBJ2-7	TRBD2	CASSPPSGSLTGGEQYF
TRBV18	TRBJ1-1	TRBD1	CASSQGQGGTEAFF
TRBV4-3	TRBJ2-3	NA	CASSQEQRGTDTQYF
TRBV6-5	TRBJ1-1	NA	CASRDYPKQAFF
TRBV28	TRBJ1-5	NA	CASVRQHSQPQHF
TRBV6-1	TRBJ2-3	TRBD1	CASSVGQGTDTQYF
TRBV4-3	TRBJ2-3	NA	CASSPHAGLTDTQYF
TRBV28	TRBJ2-7	TRBD1	CASSFSSDRSYEQYF
TRBV2	TRBJ2-2	NA	CASSDSTGELFF
TRBV18	TRBJ2-3	TRBD2	CASALSSGTDTQYF
TRBV29-1	TRBJ2-1	TRBD2	CSVSGPGGGNNNEQFF
TRBV19	TRBJ1-1	NA	CATGRGTEAFF
TRBV2	TRBJ1-2	TRBD1	CASRGDRIYYGYTF
TRBV7-2	TRBJ2-3	TRBD1	CASSPRQGMTDTQYF
TRBV6-7	TRBJ1-1	NA	CASSNRRWRVNTEAFF
TRBV28	TRBJ1-1	NA	CASSLSYTEAFF
TRBV6-5	TRBJ2-5	TRBD2	CASKREREGPETQYF
TRBV4-3	TRBJ2-1	NA	CASSQDSSPGDEQFF
TRBV7-9	TRBJ1-1	TRBD1	CASRSTGMDTEAFF
TRBV6-6	TRBJ2-3	NA	CASRRLGGGTDTQYF
TRBV7-2	TRBJ2-6	NA	CASGRGSGANVLTF
TRBV27	TRBJ2-1	TRBD2	CASNLSGGPQFF
TRBV28	TRBJ1-1	NA	CASSLEQLNTEAFF
TRBV7-7	TRBJ2-1	TRBD2	CASSLRRESDEQFF
TRBV7-2	TRBJ2-1	NA	CASRRDFSPGDFF
TRBV30	TRBJ2-7	TRBD2	CAWSLMTSGYEQYF